Below, one T cell receptor (beta chain) is given with its context. Its antigen is unknown. These data originate in a study of T cells in localized non-small cell lung cancer. Study findings and constraints: Sequencing covered just one tumor region, so heterogeneity cannot be ruled out. A median about 54 of the top 100 tumor clones appeared in adjacent lung. T cell clonality was highest in uninvolved adjacent lung, above tumor. Among blood samples, higher T cell density accompanied longer overall survival.

Measured with immunoSEQ multiplex PCR; TCRdb has only the in-frame clones, and not every one. The table shows some 4,000 clones, with about 38% occurring only once. This CDR3 has 14 amino acids. The germline V gene has CDR1 SGHNT and CDR2 YENEEA. V lost 6 bases and J lost 3, with 11 bases in between. The clonotype originates from a woman aged 40-75 years with stage I lung adenocarcinoma. The chain has TRBV11-3 and TRBJ2-2; D possibly corresponds to TRBD2 (5 bases). The starting material was lung tumor tissue, obtained before any cancer treatment. The CDR3 reads CASSPDSDTGELFF. Written as DNA, the CDR3 is TGTGCCAGCAGTCCGGACTCAGACACCGGGGAGCTGTTTTTT.